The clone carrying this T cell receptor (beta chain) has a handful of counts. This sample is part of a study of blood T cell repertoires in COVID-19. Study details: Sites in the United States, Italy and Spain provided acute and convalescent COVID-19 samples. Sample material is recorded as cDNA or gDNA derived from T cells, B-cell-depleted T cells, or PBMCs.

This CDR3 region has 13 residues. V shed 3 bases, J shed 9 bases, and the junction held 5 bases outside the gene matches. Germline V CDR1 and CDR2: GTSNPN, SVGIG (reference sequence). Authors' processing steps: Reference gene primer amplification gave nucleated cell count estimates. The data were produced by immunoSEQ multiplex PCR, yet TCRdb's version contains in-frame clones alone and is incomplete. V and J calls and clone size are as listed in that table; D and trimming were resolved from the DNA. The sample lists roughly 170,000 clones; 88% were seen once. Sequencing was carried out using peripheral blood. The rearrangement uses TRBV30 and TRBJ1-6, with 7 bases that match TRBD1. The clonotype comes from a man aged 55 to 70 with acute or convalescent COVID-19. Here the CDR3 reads CAWRTGQGSPLHF. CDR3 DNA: TGTGCCTGGAGGACAGGGCAAGGTTCACCCCTCCACTTT.